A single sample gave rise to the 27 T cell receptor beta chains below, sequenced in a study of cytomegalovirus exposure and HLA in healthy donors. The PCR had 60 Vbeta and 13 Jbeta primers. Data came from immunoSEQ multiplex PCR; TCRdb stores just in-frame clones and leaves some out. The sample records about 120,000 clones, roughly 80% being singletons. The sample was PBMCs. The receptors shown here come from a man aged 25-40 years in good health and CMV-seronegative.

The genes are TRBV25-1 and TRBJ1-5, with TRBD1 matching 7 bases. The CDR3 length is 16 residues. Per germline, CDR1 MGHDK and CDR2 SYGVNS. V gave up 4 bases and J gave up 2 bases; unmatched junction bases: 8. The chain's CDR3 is CASSGGAGQGNQPQHF. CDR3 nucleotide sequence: TGTGCCAGCAGTGGGGGAGCCGGACAGGGCAATCAGCCCCAGCATTTT. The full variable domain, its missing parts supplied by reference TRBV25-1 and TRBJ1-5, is EADIYQTPRYLVIGTGKKITLECSQTMGHDKMYWYQQDPGMELHLIHYSYGVNSTEKGDLSSESTVSRIRTEHFPLTLESARPSHTSQYLCASSGGAGQGNQPQHFGDGTRLSIL.

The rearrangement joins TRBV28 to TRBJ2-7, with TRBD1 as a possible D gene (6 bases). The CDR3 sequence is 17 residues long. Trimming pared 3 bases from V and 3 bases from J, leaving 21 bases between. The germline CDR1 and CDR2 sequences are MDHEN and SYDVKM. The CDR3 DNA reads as TGTGCCAGCAGTTTCTCCTCAGGGGTTCTACCCAACTACGAGCAGTACTTC. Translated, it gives CASSFSSGVLPNYEQYF.

The CDR3 bases are TGCAGCGTCCGCCGGGACAGGAGCTCCTACGAGCAGTACTTC. It yields the protein CSVRRDRSSYEQYF. The chain uses TRBV29-1 and TRBJ2-7; TRBD1 matches at 8 bases. The CDR3 has 14 amino acids. Germline V CDR1 and CDR2: SQVTM, ANQGSEA. Trimming cost V 6 bases and J 0 bases; bases outside gene matches: 7.

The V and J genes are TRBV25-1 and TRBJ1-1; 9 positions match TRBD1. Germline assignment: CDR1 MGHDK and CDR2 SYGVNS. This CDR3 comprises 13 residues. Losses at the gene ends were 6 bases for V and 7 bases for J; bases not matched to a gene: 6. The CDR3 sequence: CASSVPGQGEAFF. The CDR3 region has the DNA TGTGCCAGCAGCGTCCCGGGACAGGGTGAAGCTTTCTTT.

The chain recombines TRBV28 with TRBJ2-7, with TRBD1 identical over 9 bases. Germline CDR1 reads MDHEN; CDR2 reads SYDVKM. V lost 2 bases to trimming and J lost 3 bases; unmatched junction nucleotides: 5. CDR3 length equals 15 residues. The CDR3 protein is CASSLLDRGSYEQYF. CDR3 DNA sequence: TGTGCCAGCAGTTTACTGGACAGGGGTAGCTACGAGCAGTACTTC. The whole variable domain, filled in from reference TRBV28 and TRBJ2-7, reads DVKVTQSSRYLVKRTGEKVFLECVQDMDHENMFWYRQDPGLGLRLIYFSYDVKMKEKGDIPEGYSVSREKKERFSLILESASTNQTSMYLCASSLLDRGSYEQYFGPGTRLTVT.

The CDR3 sequence: CASQTSGSTYEQYF. For the CDR3, the DNA is TGTGCCAGCCAAACGAGTGGTTCAACCTACGAGCAGTACTTC. This chain connects TRBV6-5 to TRBJ2-7; D is unclear. Looked up from germline, CDR1 is MNHEY and CDR2 is SVGAGI. There are 14 residues in the CDR3. V was cut by 8 bases and J by 2 bases, with 16 bases left in between.

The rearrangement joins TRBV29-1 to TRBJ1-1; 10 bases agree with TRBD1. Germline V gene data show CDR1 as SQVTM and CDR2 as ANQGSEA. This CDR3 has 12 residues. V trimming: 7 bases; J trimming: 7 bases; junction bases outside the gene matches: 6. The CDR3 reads CSGRQGAIEAFF. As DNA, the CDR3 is TGCAGCGGGAGACAGGGGGCGATTGAAGCTTTCTTT.

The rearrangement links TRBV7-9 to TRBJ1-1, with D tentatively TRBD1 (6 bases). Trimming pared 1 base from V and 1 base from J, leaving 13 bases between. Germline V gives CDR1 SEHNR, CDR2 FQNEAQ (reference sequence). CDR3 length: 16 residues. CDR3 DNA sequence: TGTGCCAGCAGCTTAGGGGGGAGGGGGGCGAACACTGAAGCTTTCTTT. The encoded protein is CASSLGGRGANTEAFF.

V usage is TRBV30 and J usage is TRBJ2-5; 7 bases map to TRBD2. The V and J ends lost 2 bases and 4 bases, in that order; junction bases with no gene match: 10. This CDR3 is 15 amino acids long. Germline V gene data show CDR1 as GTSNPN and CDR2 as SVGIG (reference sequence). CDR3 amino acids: CAWSPFGRAPETQYF. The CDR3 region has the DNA TGTGCCTGGAGTCCCTTTGGGAGGGCGCCAGAGACCCAGTACTTC.

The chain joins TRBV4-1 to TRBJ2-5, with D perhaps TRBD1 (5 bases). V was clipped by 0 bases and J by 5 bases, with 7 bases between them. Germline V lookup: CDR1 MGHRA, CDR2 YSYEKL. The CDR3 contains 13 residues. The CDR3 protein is CASSQERGETQYF. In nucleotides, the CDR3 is TGCGCCAGCAGCCAAGAAAGGGGCGAGACCCAGTACTTC.

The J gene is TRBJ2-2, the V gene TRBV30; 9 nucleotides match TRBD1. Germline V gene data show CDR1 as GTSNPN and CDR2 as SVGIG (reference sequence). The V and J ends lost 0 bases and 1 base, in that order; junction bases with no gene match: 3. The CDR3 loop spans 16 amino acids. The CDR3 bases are TGTGCCTGGAGTGTATGGGACAGGGTGAACACCGGGGAGCTGTTTTTT. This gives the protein CAWSVWDRVNTGELFF.

The CDR3 nucleotides are TGTGCCAGCAGCGCTCTAACAGGGGGCGAGGACTATGGCTACACCTTC. Translation gives CASSALTGGEDYGYTF. This chain joins TRBV7-9 and TRBJ1-2, with TRBD1 matching over 9 bases. Trimming at V came to 5 bases and at J to 3 bases, leaving 10 bases not matched to a gene. Germline V CDR1 and CDR2: SEHNR, FQNEAQ (reference sequence). This CDR3 comprises 16 residues.

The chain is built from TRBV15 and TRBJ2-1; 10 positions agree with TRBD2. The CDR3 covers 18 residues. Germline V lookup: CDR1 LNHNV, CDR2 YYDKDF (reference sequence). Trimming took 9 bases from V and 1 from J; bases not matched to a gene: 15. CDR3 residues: CATQGAPSGSASYNEQFF. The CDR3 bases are TGTGCCACTCAGGGGGCCCCTAGCGGGAGTGCTTCCTACAATGAGCAGTTCTTC. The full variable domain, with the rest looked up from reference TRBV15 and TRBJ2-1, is DAMVIQNPRYQVTQFGKPVTLSCSQTLNHNVMYWYQQKSSQAPKLLFHYYDKDFNNEADTPDNFQSRRPNTSFCFLDIRSPGLGDTAMYLCATQGAPSGSASYNEQFFGPGTRLTVL.

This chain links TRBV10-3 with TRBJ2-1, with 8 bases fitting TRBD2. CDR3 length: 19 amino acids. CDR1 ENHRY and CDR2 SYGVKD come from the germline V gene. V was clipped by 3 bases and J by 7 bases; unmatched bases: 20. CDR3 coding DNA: TGTGCCATCAGTGACTGGGAGGCTAGCGGGCGCCCCTTAGGGAATGAGCAGTTCTTC. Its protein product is CAISDWEASGRPLGNEQFF.

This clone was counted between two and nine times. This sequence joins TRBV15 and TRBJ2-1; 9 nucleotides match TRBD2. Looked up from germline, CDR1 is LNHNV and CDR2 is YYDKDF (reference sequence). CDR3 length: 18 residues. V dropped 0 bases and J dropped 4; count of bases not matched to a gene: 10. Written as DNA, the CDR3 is TGTGCCACCAGCAGAGAGTCGGTAGCGGGGGACCCTTACAATGAGCAGTTCTTC. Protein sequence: CATSRESVAGDPYNEQFF. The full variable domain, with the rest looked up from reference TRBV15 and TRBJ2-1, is DAMVIQNPRYQVTQFGKPVTLSCSQTLNHNVMYWYQQKSSQAPKLLFHYYDKDFNNEADTPDNFQSRRPNTSFCFLDIRSPGLGDTAMYLCATSRESVAGDPYNEQFFGPGTRLTVL.

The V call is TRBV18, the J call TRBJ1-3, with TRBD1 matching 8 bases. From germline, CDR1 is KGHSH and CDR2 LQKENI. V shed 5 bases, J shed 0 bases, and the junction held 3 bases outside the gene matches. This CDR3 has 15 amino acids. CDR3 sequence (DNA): TGTGCCAGCTCAAGACAGGGGTCCTCTGGAAACACCATATATTTT. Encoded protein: CASSRQGSSGNTIYF.

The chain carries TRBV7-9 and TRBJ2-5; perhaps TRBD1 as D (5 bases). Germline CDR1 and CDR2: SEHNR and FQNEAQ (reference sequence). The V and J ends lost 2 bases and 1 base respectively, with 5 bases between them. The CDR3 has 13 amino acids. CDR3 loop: CASSLQGQETQYF. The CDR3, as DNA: TGTGCCAGCAGCTTACAGGGCCAAGAGACCCAGTACTTC. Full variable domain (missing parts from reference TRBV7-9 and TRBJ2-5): DTGVSQNPRHKITKRGQNVTFRCDPISEHNRLYWYRQTLGQGPEFLTYFQNEAQLEKSRLLSDRFSAERPKGSFSTLEIQRTEQGDSAMYLCASSLQGQETQYFGPGTRLLVL.

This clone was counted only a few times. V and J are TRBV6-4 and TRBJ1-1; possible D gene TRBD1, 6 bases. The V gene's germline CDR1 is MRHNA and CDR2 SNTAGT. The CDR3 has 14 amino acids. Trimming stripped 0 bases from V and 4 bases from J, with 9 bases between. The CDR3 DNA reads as TGTGCCAGCAGTGACTCGCGGGGGGCCACTGAAGCTTTCTTT. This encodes CASSDSRGATEAFF.

CDR3 nucleotide sequence: TGCAGCGTTGGCGGACAGGGGAGCAATCAGCCCCAGCATTTT. It specifies CSVGGQGSNQPQHF. This chain uses TRBV29-1 with TRBJ1-5, with 9 nucleotides matching TRBD1. This CDR3 comprises 14 residues. In germline, CDR1 is SQVTM, CDR2 ANQGSEA. The trim removed 4 bases at V and 1 base at J, leaving 2 bases unmatched.

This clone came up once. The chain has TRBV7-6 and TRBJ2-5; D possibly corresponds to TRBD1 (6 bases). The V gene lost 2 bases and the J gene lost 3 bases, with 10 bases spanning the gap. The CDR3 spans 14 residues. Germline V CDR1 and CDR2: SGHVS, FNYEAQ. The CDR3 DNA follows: TGTGCCAGCAGCTTACACTACAGGGAAGAGACCCAGTACTTC. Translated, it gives CASSLHYREETQYF.

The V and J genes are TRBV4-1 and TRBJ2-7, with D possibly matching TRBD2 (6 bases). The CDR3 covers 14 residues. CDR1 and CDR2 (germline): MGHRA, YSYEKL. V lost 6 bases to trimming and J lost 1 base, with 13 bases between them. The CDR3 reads CASREAEGSYEQYF. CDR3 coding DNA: TGCGCCAGCAGGGAAGCGGAGGGATCCTACGAGCAGTACTTC.

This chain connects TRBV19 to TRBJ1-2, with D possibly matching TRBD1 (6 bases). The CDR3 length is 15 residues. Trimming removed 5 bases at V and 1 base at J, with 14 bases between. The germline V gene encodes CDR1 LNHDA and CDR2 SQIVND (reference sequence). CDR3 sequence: CASSAQQGFNYGYTF. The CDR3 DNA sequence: TGTGCCAGTAGTGCCCAACAGGGTTTTAACTATGGCTACACCTTC.

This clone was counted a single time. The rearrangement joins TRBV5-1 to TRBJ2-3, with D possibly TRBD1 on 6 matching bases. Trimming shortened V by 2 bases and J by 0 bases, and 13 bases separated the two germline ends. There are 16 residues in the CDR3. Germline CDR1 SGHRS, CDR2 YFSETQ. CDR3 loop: CASSLIDRTSTDTQYF. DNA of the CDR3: TGCGCCAGCAGCTTAATCGACAGGACTAGCACAGATACGCAGTATTTT.

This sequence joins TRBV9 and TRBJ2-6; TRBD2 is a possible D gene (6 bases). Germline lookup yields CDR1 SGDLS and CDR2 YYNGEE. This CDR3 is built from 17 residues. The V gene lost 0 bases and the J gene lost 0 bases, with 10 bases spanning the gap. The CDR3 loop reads CASSVGAGNSGANVLTF. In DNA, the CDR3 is TGTGCCAGCAGCGTAGGTGCGGGGAACTCTGGGGCCAACGTCCTGACTTTC.

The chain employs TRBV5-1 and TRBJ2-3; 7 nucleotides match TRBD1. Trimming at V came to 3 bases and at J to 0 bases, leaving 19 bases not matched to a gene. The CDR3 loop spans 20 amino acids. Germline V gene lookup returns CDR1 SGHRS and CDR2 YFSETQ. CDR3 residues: CASSYRPAGTVTSSTDTQYF. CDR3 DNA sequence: TGCGCCAGCAGCTACCGACCCGCCGGGACAGTGACCTCTAGCACAGATACGCAGTATTTT.

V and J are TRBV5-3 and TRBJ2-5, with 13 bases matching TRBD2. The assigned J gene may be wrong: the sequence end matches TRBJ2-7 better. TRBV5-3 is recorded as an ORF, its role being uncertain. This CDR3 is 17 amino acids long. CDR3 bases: TGTGCCAGAAGCTTCCCCGGGACTAGCGGGACCCCAAACGAGCAGTACTTC. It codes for CARSFPGTSGTPNEQYF.

CDR3 coding DNA: TGTGCCAGCAGTAACCGGGACTACTACGAGCAGTACTTC. Protein: CASSNRDYYEQYF. The chain recombines TRBV28 with TRBJ2-7; 7 nucleotides align to TRBD2. Trimming cost V 5 bases and J 3 bases; bases outside gene matches: 4. CDR3 size: 13 residues. Germline assignment: CDR1 MDHEN and CDR2 SYDVKM.